This entry concerns a single T cell receptor (beta chain). Its cognate antigen is unknown. The data belong to a study of T cell responses to AZD1222 COVID-19 vaccine. General observations from the study: Females made up more of the donors, who were largely white British, and clonal diversity may have come out too low.

The data were produced by immunoSEQ multiplex PCR, yet TCRdb's version contains in-frame clones alone and is incomplete. Seen here are around 100,000 clones, about 92% observed once, and the top ten hold about 1.2%. The V gene lost 1 base and the J gene lost 2 bases, with 9 bases spanning the gap. From germline, CDR1 is LGHNA and CDR2 YNFKEQ. The CDR3 length is 15 residues. Sequenced material: peripheral blood, taken on day 0 of AZD1222 vaccination. This receptor was identified in an adult in good health. The chain joins TRBV4-2 to TRBJ2-1; no definite D call. This CDR3 is CASSQGGRTYNEQFF. DNA of the CDR3: TGTGCCAGCAGCCAAGGTGGGCGTACCTACAATGAGCAGTTCTTC.